This T cell receptor (beta chain) stems from a study of T cells after somatic rescue of genetic block. Sequencing was performed with immunoSEQ multiplex PCR; in TCRdb, only in-frame clones are kept and a portion is missing. The sample contains 88,000 or so clones, 75% to 90% of which appear only once. The CDR3 consists of 13 residues. V was clipped by 5 bases and J by 7 bases, with 11 bases between them. Germline V gives CDR1 MNHNY, CDR2 SVGAGI (reference sequence). The TCR originated in a woman under 30. Sequenced: peripheral blood mononuclear cells (PBMCs). The chain employs TRBV6-6 and TRBJ1-4, with a possible D match to TRBD1 (6 bases). The CDR3 DNA is TGTGCCAGCAGTCGAGAGGGGGGTGAAAAACTGTTTTTT. Amino acids: CASSREGGEKLFF.